The table lists the clone carrying this T cell receptor beta chain with many counts. Its target is not known. The CDR3 goes on 3 residues after the read ends, and that part is filled in from the germline J gene. The CDR3 has 13 amino acids. V lost 6 bases, J lost 8 bases, and 13 bases lay in between. Germline V CDR1 and CDR2: MRHNA, SNTAGT. Data came from immunoSEQ multiplex PCR; TCRdb stores just in-frame clones and leaves some out. The repertoire shows tens of thousands of clones, none seen only once; the top ten take less than 11%. Caucasian heritage predominated among both patients and controls. Donors gave roughly 4.5 to 9 ml heparinized peripheral whole blood. This sample is drawn from a study of T cell clonality in common variable immunodeficiency. Notes on the study in general: Patient heterogeneity in the CVID cohort limited correlations between repertoire features and clinical complications.

The sample taken for sequencing was peripheral blood mononuclear cells. This TCR came from a person between 18 and 75 years old in good health. The V call is TRBV6-4, the J call TRBJ2-2; no definite D call. The covered CDR3 bases are TGTGCCAGCAGCGAAACCGAGCTAGGGGAG. Translated: CASSETELGE. The entire CDR3 reads CASSETELGELFF.